The clone carrying this T cell receptor beta chain was seen repeatedly, ten times or more. Its antigen is still unknown. The sample comes from a study of Graves' ophthalmopathy and Graves' hyperthyroidism. Study-wide background: No ophthalmopathy within 18 months of follow-up signified stable hyperthyroidism.

Orbital computed tomography, thyroid ultrasound, TRAb, serum thyroxine and clinical symptoms formed the basis of diagnosis. Whole-study findings and limits: Researchers report that a 13-signature model separated ophthalmopathy from stable hyperthyroidism, posting under 90% sensitivity and more than 70% specificity.

Beta-chain TCR CDR3 regions were amplified from RNA transcripts. HTBI primers served in a first-round RT-PCR, which a second-round multiplex PCR followed. TCRdb called the multiplex PCR reads again in MiXCR, with one record for every CDR3 protein. The table has 560,000 or so distinct CDR3 sequences, 39% seen once. Source material: peripheral blood or thyroid tissue (not recorded which). The source is an adult man with Graves' hyperthyroidism.

The CDR3 spells CASIHQGGTEAFF. Written as DNA, the CDR3 is TGTGCCAGCATACATCAGGGTGGAACTGAAGCTTTCTTT. The chain recombines TRBV12-3 or TRBV12-4 with TRBJ1-1; D is possibly TRBD1 (5 bases). The V and J ends lost 7 bases and 5 bases respectively, with 14 bases between them. CDR3 length: 13 amino acids.